This T cell receptor beta chain is from a study of T-cell memory formation after mild COVID-19. Study-wide results and limits: Pre-infection memory showed some responding clones, and this suggested that cross-reactive memory joined.

Of note for this clonotype: Its antigen is as yet unknown.

V shed 4 bases and J shed 3 bases, with 7 bases lying between them. Per germline, CDR1 SNHLY and CDR2 FYNNEI. This CDR3 spans 14 amino acids. TCRdb re-called the 5' RACE reads with MiXCR, one entry per CDR3 protein. This sample has about 49,000 distinct CDR3 sequences, with over 6.5% found just once. This chain uses TRBV2 with TRBJ1-6; D remains unclear. This clonotype originated in a man aged 18 to 30 who had mild COVID-19 (a few samples of this study predate the infection). Cell type and time point are not known. Input material: PBMCs or a T cell subset sorted from them (not recorded which). The CDR3 loop is CASSGWIYNSPLHF. The CDR3 DNA reads TGTGCCAGCAGTGGATGGATCTATAATTCACCCCTCCACTTT.